The next 8 T cell receptor beta chains were all read from a single sample in a study of T cell changes during pregnancy in multiple sclerosis. Using immunoSEQ multiplex PCR, the repertoire was profiled, and TCRdb retains in-frame clones only, with some absent. This sample has over 70,000 clones, with approximately 94% found just once. The sample consisted of peripheral blood, taken in the third trimester of pregnancy. The source is a female donor with multiple sclerosis, enrolled in a pregnancy study.

This clone was counted between two and nine times. The chain has TRBV30 and TRBJ1-1, with 7 bases fitting TRBD1. The CDR3 is made up of 11 amino acids. Germline V gene lookup returns CDR1 GTSNPN and CDR2 SVGIG (reference sequence). V trimming: 4 bases; J trimming: 9 bases; junction bases outside the gene matches: 5. CDR3 nucleotide sequence: TGTGCCTGGACCGGAGGGGGCAAAGCTTTCTTT. This gives the protein CAWTGGGKAFF. The entire variable domain, with the rest obtained from reference TRBV30 and TRBJ1-1, is as follows: SQTIHQWPATLVQPVGSPLSLECTVEGTSNPNLYWYRQAAGRGLQLLFYSVGIGQISSEVPQNLSASRPQDRQFILSSKKLLLSDSGFYLCAWTGGGKAFFGQGTRLTVV.

This clone came up a few times. The chain carries TRBV5-5 and TRBJ1-1, with TRBD1 as a possible D gene (6 bases). The CDR3 runs 14 residues. The germline V gene has CDR1 SGHKS and CDR2 YYEKEE (reference sequence). The ends were cut back, 3 bases at V and 7 bases at J, with 16 bases in the middle. CDR3 residues: CASSSSLRGIEAFF. In nucleotides, the CDR3 is TGTGCCAGCAGCTCCTCACTCAGGGGAATTGAAGCTTTCTTT.

This clone was recorded once. The rearrangement uses TRBV7-7 and TRBJ2-1; maybe TRBD2 (6 bases). The CDR3 contains 15 residues. Germline V gene data show CDR1 as SSHAT and CDR2 as FNYEAQ (reference sequence). V lost 1 base and J 1 base, leaving 8 bases between the germline ends. The CDR3 spells CASSLEEGSYNEQFF. In DNA, the CDR3 is TGTGCCAGCAGCTTAGAGGAGGGGTCCTACAATGAGCAGTTCTTC.

The chain has TRBV27 and TRBJ2-5; weak D call: TRBD2 (6 bases). CDR3 length: 15 residues. V dropped 7 bases and J dropped 5 bases, with 20 bases sitting between them. From germline, CDR1 is MNHEY and CDR2 SMNVEV (reference sequence). CDR3 residues: CASNPYQDRGETQYF. CDR3 coding DNA: TGTGCCAGCAACCCTTACCAGGACCGGGGGGAGACCCAGTACTTC.

The gene calls are TRBV5-1 and TRBJ2-7; TRBD1 matches at 8 bases. Germline lookup yields CDR1 SGHRS and CDR2 YFSETQ. The trim removed 4 bases at V and 4 bases at J, leaving 13 bases unmatched. The CDR3 consists of 16 residues. For the CDR3, the DNA is TGCGCCAGCAGCAGGAAGCCGGGACAGGTTAAATACGAGCAGTACTTC. Encoded protein: CASSRKPGQVKYEQYF.

V is TRBV4-2 and J is TRBJ2-5, with no clear D. Germline V CDR1 and CDR2: LGHNA, YNFKEQ. V was pared by 4 bases and J by 2 bases, with 8 bases between. The CDR3 has 13 residues. CDR3 coding DNA: TGTGCCAGCAGCCCATTAGCTCAAGAGACCCAGTACTTC. It is translated as CASSPLAQETQYF.

CDR3 loop: CASSLWGRGTGANVLTF. The CDR3 DNA reads TGTGCCAGCAGCTTGTGGGGAAGGGGGACTGGGGCCAACGTCCTGACTTTC. J is TRBJ2-6 and V is TRBV5-8, with D tentatively TRBD1 (6 bases). Per germline, CDR1 SGHTS and CDR2 YDEGEE. This CDR3 has 17 residues. The germline V and J ends were trimmed by 1 base and 2 bases, with 13 bases remaining between them.

The chain recombines TRBV19 with TRBJ2-4; D is possibly TRBD2 (5 bases). Trimming removed 7 bases from V and 1 base from J, with 11 bases in between. CDR1 and CDR2 (germline): LNHDA, SQIVND (reference sequence). This CDR3 is 14 amino acids long. The CDR3 loop is CASTSPLAKNIQYF. As DNA, the CDR3 is TGTGCCAGTACTAGCCCTTTGGCCAAAAACATTCAGTACTTC.